This entry describes one T cell receptor beta chain. These data originate in a study of blood T cell repertoires in COVID-19. Whole-study context: Both acute and convalescent COVID-19 samples were obtained from the United States, Italy and Spain.

CDR1 is LNHDA and CDR2 is SQIVND in the germline V gene (reference sequence). This CDR3 is 13 amino acids long. V was trimmed by 3 bases and J by 7 bases, leaving 13 bases between them. Original processing methods: For nucleated cells, counts were estimated from reference gene primer amplification. Sequencing was performed with immunoSEQ multiplex PCR; in TCRdb, only in-frame clones are kept and a portion is missing. V and J calls and clone size are as listed in that table; D and trimming were resolved from the DNA. The table has around 200,000 clones, 87% seen once. The TCR originated in a man aged 55 to 69 who had recovered from COVID-19. The sample was peripheral blood. J is TRBJ2-7 and V is TRBV19; possible D gene TRBD2, 5 bases. CDR3 residues: CASSISSRPEQYF. The CDR3 nucleotides read TGTGCCAGTAGTATCTCTAGCCGCCCGGAGCAGTACTTC.